The 6 T cell receptor beta chains in this list originate from one sample, sequenced in a study of blood T cell repertoires in COVID-19. Libraries were prepared by immunoSEQ multiplex PCR; TCRdb keeps only in-frame clonotypes and omits some of them. The table has 200,000 to 300,000 clones, 75% to 90% seen once. The specimen sequenced was peripheral blood. These receptor sequences come from a young man with active or convalescent COVID-19.

The chain combines TRBV11-3 with TRBJ2-7; TRBD2 agrees at 7 bases. The CDR3 length is 12 residues. In germline, CDR1 is SGHNT, CDR2 YENEEA. With V trimmed by 1 base and J by 6 bases, 0 bases remained unmatched. CDR3 protein: CASSLAGGEQYF. The DNA of the CDR3 is TGTGCCAGCAGCTTAGCGGGGGGCGAGCAGTACTTC.

Concerning this clone: The same CDR3 also results from other DNA sequences found in this sample. This chain uses TRBV18 with TRBJ2-3, with TRBD2 identical over 11 bases. CDR3 length: 15 residues. Unmatched junction bases numbered 6, after V lost 6 bases and J lost 4 bases. The germline CDR1 and CDR2 sequences are KGHSH and LQKENI. In nucleotides, the CDR3 is TGTGCCAGCTCGCCCGGACTAGCGGGTGCAGATACGCAGTATTTT. As protein: CASSPGLAGADTQYF.

The rearrangement links TRBV7-2 to TRBJ2-7; D not certain. V lost 0 bases, J lost 7 bases, and 13 bases lay in between. The V gene's germline CDR1 is SGHTA and CDR2 FQGNSA. The CDR3 contains 14 residues. In nucleotides, the CDR3 is TGTGCCAGCAGCTTAGCAGCTAGGCCTCGTGAGCAGTACTTC. Protein: CASSLAARPREQYF.

This chain uses TRBV5-1 with TRBJ1-6, with D perhaps TRBD1 (6 bases). The CDR3 runs to 15 residues. The germline V and J ends were trimmed by 4 bases and 8 bases, with 16 bases remaining between them. Germline V gene data show CDR1 as SGHRS and CDR2 as YFSETQ. CDR3 residues: CASSTLTGRDSPLHF. The DNA of the CDR3 is TGCGCCAGCAGCACGCTAACAGGGCGTGATTCACCCCTCCACTTT.

The rearrangement joins TRBV6-5 to TRBJ1-2; the D is unclear. The CDR3 spans 16 residues. Deletions cut 0 bases from V and 6 bases from J, with 17 bases between. Germline CDR1 and CDR2: MNHEY and SVGAGI. CDR3 bases: TGTGCCAGCAGTTACTCGTCTTGGAGCGAGGGAAATGGCTACACCTTC. It specifies CASSYSSWSEGNGYTF.

The CDR3 nucleotides read TGTGCCAGCAGCTTAGTAGGAGCCCGCGATGGCTATGGCTACACCTTC. Translated: CASSLVGARDGYGYTF. The V and J genes are TRBV11-2 and TRBJ1-2, with no clear D. CDR3 size: 16 residues. Trimming removed 1 base at V and 4 bases at J, with 16 bases between. Germline lookup yields CDR1 SGHAT and CDR2 FQNNGV.